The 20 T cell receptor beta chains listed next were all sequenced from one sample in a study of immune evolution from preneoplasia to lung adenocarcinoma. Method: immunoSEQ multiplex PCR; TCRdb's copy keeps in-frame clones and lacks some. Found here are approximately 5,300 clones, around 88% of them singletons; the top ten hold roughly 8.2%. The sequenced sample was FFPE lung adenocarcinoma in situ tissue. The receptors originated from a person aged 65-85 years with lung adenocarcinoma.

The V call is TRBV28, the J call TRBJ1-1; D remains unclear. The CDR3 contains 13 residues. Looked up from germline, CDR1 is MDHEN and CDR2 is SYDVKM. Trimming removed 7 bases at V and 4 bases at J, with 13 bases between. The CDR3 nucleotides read TGTGCCAGCACTCAGTCGTGGAGCACTGAAGCTTTCTTT. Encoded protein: CASTQSWSTEAFF.

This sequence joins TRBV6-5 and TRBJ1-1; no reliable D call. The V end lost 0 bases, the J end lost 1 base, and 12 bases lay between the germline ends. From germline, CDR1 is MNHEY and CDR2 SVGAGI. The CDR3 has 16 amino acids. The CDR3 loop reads CASSYSAGFGNTEAFF. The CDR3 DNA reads TGTGCCAGCAGTTACTCGGCCGGATTTGGGAACACTGAAGCTTTCTTT.

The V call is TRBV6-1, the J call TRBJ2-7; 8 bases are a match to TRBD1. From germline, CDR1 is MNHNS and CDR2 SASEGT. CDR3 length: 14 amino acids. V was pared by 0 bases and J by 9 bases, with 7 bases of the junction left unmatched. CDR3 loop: CASSEAGRGRLQYF. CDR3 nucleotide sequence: TGTGCCAGCAGTGAAGCGGGCAGGGGGCGCCTGCAGTACTTC.

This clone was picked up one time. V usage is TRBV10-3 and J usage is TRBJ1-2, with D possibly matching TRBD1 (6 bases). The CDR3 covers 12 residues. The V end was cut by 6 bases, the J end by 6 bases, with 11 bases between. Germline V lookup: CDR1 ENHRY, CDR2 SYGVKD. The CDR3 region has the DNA TGTGCCATCAGGGACAGCGCGGATGGCTACACCTTC. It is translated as CAIRDSADGYTF.

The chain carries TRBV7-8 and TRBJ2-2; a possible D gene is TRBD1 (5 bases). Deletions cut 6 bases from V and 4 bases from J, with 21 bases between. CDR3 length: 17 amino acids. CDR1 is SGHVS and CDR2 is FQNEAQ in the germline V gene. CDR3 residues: CASRPQDPTWRTGELFF. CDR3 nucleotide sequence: TGTGCCAGCAGGCCACAGGATCCTACCTGGCGCACCGGGGAGCTGTTTTTT. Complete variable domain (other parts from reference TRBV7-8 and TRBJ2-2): GAGVSQSPRYKVAKRGQDVALRCDPISGHVSLFWYQQALGQGPEFLTYFQNEAQLDKSGLPSDRFFAERPEGSVSTLKIQRTQQEDSAVYLCASRPQDPTWRTGELFFGEGSRLTVL.

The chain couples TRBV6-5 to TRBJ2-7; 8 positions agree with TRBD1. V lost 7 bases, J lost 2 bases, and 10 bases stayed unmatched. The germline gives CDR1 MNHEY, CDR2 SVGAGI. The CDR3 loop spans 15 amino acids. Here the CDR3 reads CASTQGEQGAYEQYF. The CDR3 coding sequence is TGTGCCAGCACCCAAGGGGAACAGGGGGCCTACGAGCAGTACTTC.

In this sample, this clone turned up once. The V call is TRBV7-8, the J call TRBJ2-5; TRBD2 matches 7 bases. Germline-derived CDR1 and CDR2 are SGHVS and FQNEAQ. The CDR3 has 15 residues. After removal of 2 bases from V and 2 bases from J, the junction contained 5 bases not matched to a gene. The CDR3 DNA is TGTGCCAGCAGCTTATCTGGTAGCGGGCAAGAGACCCAGTACTTC. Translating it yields CASSLSGSGQETQYF. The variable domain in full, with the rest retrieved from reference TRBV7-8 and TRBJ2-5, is GAGVSQSPRYKVAKRGQDVALRCDPISGHVSLFWYQQALGQGPEFLTYFQNEAQLDKSGLPSDRFFAERPEGSVSTLKIQRTQQEDSAVYLCASSLSGSGQETQYFGPGTRLLVL.

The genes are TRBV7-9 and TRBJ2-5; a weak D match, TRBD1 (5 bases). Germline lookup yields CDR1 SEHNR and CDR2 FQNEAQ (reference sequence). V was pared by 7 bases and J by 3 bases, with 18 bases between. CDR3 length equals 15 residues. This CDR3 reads CASTPRRATEETQYF. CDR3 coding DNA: TGTGCCAGCACCCCCCGCAGGGCGACGGAAGAGACCCAGTACTTC.

CDR3 coding DNA: TGTGCCAGCAGCGCCGGACTAGCGGCGGAGGCCCAGTACTTC. It yields the protein CASSAGLAAEAQYF. The chain has TRBV7-2 and TRBJ2-5; TRBD2 agrees at 10 bases. The V and J ends lost 5 bases and 9 bases, in that order; junction bases with no gene match: 9. CDR1 is SGHTA, CDR2 FQGNSA, per germline. The CDR3 loop spans 14 amino acids.

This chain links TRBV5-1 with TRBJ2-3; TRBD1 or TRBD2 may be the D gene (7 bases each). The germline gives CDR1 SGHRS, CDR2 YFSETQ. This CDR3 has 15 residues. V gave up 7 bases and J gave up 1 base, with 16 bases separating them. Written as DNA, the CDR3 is TGCGCCAGCCGGGGGAGGGGGCGCGGCACAGATACGCAGTATTTT. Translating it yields CASRGRGRGTDTQYF.

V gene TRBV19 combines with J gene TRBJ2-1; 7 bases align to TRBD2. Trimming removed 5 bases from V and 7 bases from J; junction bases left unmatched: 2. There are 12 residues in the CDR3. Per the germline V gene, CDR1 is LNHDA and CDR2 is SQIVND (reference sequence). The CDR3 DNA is TGTGCCAGTAGTGAGCGGGATAATGAGCAGTTCTTC. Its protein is CASSERDNEQFF.

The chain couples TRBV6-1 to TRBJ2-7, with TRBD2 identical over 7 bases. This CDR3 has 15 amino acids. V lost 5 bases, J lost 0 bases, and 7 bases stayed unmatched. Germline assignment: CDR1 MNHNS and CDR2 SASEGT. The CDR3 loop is CASSRAGLISYEQYF. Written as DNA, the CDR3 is TGTGCCAGCAGTCGAGCGGGACTTATCTCCTACGAGCAGTACTTC.

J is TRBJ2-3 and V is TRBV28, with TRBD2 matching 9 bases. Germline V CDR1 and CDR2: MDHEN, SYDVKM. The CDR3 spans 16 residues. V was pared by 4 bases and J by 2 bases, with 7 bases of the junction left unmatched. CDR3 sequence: CASSSQRGVDTDTQYF. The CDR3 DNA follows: TGTGCCAGCAGTTCTCAGCGGGGGGTAGACACAGATACGCAGTATTTT.

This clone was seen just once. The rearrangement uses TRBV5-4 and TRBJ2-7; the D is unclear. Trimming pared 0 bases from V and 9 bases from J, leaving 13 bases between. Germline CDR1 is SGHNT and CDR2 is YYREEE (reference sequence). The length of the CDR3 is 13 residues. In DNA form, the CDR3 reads TGTGCCAGCAGCTTGGTAGACGACGGCTCGCAGTACTTC. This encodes CASSLVDDGSQYF.

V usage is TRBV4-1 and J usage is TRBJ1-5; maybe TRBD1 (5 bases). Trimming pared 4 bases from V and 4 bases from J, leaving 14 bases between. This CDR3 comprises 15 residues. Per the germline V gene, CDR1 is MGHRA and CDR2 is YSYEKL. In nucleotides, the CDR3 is TGCGCCAGCAGCCCTCGGGACCAGGGAAATCAGCCCCAGCATTTT. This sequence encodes CASSPRDQGNQPQHF.

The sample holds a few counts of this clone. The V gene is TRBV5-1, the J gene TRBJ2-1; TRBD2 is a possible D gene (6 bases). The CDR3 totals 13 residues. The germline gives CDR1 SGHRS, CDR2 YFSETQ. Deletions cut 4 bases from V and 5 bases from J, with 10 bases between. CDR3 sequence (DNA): TGCGCCAGCAGCCCGACTAGAGACAATGAGCAGTTCTTC. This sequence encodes CASSPTRDNEQFF. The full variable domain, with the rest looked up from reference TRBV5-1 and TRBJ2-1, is KAGVTQTPRYLIKTRGQQVTLSCSPISGHRSVSWYQQTPGQGLQFLFEYFSETQRNKGNFPGRFSGRQFSNSRSEMNVSTLELGDSALYLCASSPTRDNEQFFGPGTRLTVL.

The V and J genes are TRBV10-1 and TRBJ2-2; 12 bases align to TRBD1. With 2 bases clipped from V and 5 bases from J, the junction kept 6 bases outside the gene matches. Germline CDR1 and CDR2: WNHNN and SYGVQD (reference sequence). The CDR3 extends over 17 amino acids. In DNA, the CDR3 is TGCGCCAGCAGTGAGCCCGGGACAGGGGGCTTGACCGGGGAGCTGTTTTTT. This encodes CASSEPGTGGLTGELFF.

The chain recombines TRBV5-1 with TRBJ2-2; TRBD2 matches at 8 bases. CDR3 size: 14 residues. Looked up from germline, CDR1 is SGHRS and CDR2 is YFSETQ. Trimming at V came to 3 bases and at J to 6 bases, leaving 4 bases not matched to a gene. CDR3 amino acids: CASSSRGVAGELFF. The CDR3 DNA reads TGCGCCAGCAGCTCGCGGGGGGTAGCCGGGGAGCTGTTTTTT.

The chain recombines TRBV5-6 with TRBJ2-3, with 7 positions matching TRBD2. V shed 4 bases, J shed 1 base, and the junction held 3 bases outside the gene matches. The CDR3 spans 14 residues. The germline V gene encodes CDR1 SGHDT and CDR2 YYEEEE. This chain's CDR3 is CASSATSGTDTQYF. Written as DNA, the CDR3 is TGTGCCAGCAGCGCAACTAGCGGCACAGATACGCAGTATTTT.

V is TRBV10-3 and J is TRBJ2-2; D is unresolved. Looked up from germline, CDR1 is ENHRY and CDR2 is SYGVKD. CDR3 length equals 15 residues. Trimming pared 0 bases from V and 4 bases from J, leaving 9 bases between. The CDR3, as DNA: TGTGCCATCAGTGAGTCATCGCAGCTCACCGGGGAGCTGTTTTTT. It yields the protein CAISESSQLTGELFF.